This entry lists 7 T cell receptor beta chains sequenced from one sample in a study of shared clonotypes between healthy human individuals. Libraries were prepared by immunoSEQ multiplex PCR; TCRdb keeps only in-frame clonotypes and omits some of them. The data show 2 million to 3 million clones, 85% to 95% seen once. Sequenced: naive CD4+ T cells sorted from blood. The subset here: CD45RA+ positively selected. The receptors shown here come from a man aged 18 to 30 in good health.

The CDR3 spells CASSEGTGGNQPQHF. DNA of the CDR3: TGTGCCAGCAGTGAAGGGACAGGGGGCAATCAGCCCCAGCATTTT. The chain employs TRBV2 and TRBJ1-5, with 9 nucleotides matching TRBD1. Germline V gene data show CDR1 as SNHLY and CDR2 as FYNNEI. CDR3 length: 15 residues. The V and J ends lost 1 base and 2 bases, in that order; junction bases with no gene match: 0.

This chain links TRBV10-1 with TRBJ1-3; no definite D call. The CDR3 has 16 amino acids. The germline gives CDR1 WNHNN, CDR2 SYGVQD (reference sequence). Trimming removed 0 bases at V and 2 bases at J, with 11 bases between. The CDR3, as DNA: TGCGCCAGCAGTGAGTCGACCCCCAGGCCTGGAAACACCATATATTTT. Its protein is CASSESTPRPGNTIYF.

The chain links TRBV4-1 to TRBJ1-6; no clear D gene. V was clipped by 1 base and J by 6 bases, with 13 bases between them. CDR1 and CDR2 from the germline V gene are MGHRA and YSYEKL. The CDR3 is made up of 16 amino acids. CDR3 DNA sequence: TGCGCCAGCAGCCAAGTTGGCCGGGTGGGTAATTCACCCCTCCACTTT. Protein product: CASSQVGRVGNSPLHF.

As concerns this clone: This specimen includes other DNA sequences encoding the same CDR3. V is TRBV10-3 and J is TRBJ2-5, with 7 bases aligning to TRBD2. V lost 6 bases, J lost 2 bases, and 3 bases stayed unmatched. Germline V gene data show CDR1 as ENHRY and CDR2 as SYGVKD. This CDR3 region has 13 residues. CDR3 loop: CAISSGLQETQYF. The CDR3 nucleotides read TGTGCCATCAGCTCGGGACTACAAGAGACCCAGTACTTC.

The J gene is TRBJ1-1, the V gene TRBV6-4; D is undetermined. Germline assignment: CDR1 MRHNA and CDR2 SNTAGT. CDR3 size: 14 residues. V shed 2 bases and J shed 3 bases, with 10 bases lying between them. The CDR3 sequence is CASSDDRYDTEAFF. Here the CDR3 DNA reads TGTGCCAGCAGTGACGATAGGTATGACACTGAAGCTTTCTTT.

Only one count was recorded for this clone. This chain uses TRBV6-5 with TRBJ1-2, with a tentative D call TRBD1 (6 bases). The V gene's germline CDR1 is MNHEY and CDR2 SVGAGI. Between the trimmed V and J ends, which lost 6 bases and 8 bases, there was a span of 16 bases. This CDR3 has 13 amino acids. CDR3 in amino acids: CASSQQGYTGYTF. CDR3 nucleotide sequence: TGTGCCAGCAGCCAACAGGGTTACACGGGCTACACCTTC.

J is TRBJ2-7 and V is TRBV25-1, with a possible D match to TRBD1 (6 bases). CDR1 and CDR2 (germline): MGHDK, SYGVNS. The CDR3 is made up of 15 amino acids. The ends were cut back, 3 bases at V and 2 bases at J, with 14 bases in the middle. The CDR3, as DNA: TGTGCCAGCAGTGATAACAGGGCGTTGACCTACGAGCAGTACTTC. As protein: CASSDNRALTYEQYF.